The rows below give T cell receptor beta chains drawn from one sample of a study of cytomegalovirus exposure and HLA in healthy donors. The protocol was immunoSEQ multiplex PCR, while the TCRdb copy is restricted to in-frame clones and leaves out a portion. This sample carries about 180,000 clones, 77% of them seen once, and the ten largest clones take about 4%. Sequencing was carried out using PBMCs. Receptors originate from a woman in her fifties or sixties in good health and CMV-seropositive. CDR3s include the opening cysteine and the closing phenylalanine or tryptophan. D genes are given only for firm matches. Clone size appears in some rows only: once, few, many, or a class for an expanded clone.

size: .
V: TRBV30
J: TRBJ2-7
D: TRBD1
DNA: TGTGCCTGGAATGGACAGGGGGCCTACGAGCAGTACTTC
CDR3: CAWNGQGAYEQYF

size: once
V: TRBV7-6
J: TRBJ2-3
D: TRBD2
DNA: TGTGCCAGCAGCCAAGGGCGGACTAGCGGGAGAACAGATACGCAGTATTTT
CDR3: CASSQGRTSGRTDTQYF

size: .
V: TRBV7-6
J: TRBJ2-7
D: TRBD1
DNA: TGTGCCAGCAGCTTAGTGGGATCCGGGACAGGGGCCTACGAGCAGTACTTC
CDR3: CASSLVGSGTGAYEQYF

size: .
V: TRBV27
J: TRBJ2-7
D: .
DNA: TGTGCCAGCAGTTTATACGGGTACGAGCAGTACTTC
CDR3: CASSLYGYEQYF

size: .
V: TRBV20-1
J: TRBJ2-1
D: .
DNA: TGCAGCGTAGCCGTCGACAATGAGCAGTTCTTC
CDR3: CSVAVDNEQFF

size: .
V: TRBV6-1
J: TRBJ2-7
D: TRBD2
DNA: TGTGCCAGCAGTGAGAGACAGGGACTCCTAGCGGGGGGCTTCTACGAGCAGTACTTC
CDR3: CASSERQGLLAGGFYEQYF

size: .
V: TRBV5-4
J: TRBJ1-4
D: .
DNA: TGTGCCAGCAGCTTGTGGCAGGGTCCCGAAAAACTGTTTTTT
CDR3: CASSLWQGPEKLFF

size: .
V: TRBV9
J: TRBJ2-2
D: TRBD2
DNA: TGTGCCAGCAGCCCCGGGTTAGCGGGAGTAGGCACCGGGGAGCTGTTTTTT
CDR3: CASSPGLAGVGTGELFF

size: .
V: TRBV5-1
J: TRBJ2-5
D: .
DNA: TGCGCCAGCAGCTTGGGACGGGAGAAAGAGACCCAGTACTTC
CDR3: CASSLGREKETQYF

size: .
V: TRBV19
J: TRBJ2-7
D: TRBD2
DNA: TGTGCCAGTAGTTCTACTAGCGGGGATCCCGAGCAGTACTTC
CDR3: CASSSTSGDPEQYF